This T cell receptor beta chain is drawn from a study of CXCR3-negative and CXCR3-positive naive CD8 T cells. Germline V gives CDR1 MNHEY, CDR2 SVGAGI. The CDR3 is made up of 14 amino acids. Libraries were UMI-labeled 5' RACE TRB cDNA. TCRdb reprocessed the 5' RACE reads, with one entry per CDR3 protein and no DNA. The table lists some 41,000 distinct CDR3 sequences. As for this clonotype: Its target is not known.

Study findings and constraints: TRB CDR3 properties indicated TCR strength, while surface CD5 was similar across naive subsets. Memory CD8+ cells had much lower diversity, and both naive subsets had comparably high diversity.

V gene TRBV6-5 combines with J gene TRBJ2-2. The sample was memory CD8+ T cells from blood. The TCR originated in a human donor in good health. Some clones in this sample may be carry-over from other donors' samples. The CDR3 protein is CASSYSVSTGELFF.